These 14 T cell receptor beta chains were all obtained from the same sample, sequenced in a study of blood T cell repertoires in COVID-19. The data were produced by immunoSEQ multiplex PCR, yet TCRdb's version contains in-frame clones alone and is incomplete. The sample lists roughly 360,000 clones; roughly 87% were seen once. Sample: PBMCs or T cells enriched from blood (not recorded which). All receptors come from a woman in her fifties or sixties who had recovered from COVID-19.

The chain combines TRBV5-4 with TRBJ2-3; D might be TRBD1 (6 bases). Germline V lookup: CDR1 SGHNT, CDR2 YYREEE (reference sequence). CDR3 length: 15 residues. V lost 5 bases, J lost 3 bases, and 16 bases lay in between. This CDR3 is CASSSQRTATDTQYF. CDR3 in DNA: TGTGCCAGCAGTTCCCAACGGACAGCAACAGATACGCAGTATTTT.

DNA of the CDR3: TGTGCCAGCAGTTTTGATTTGGCATCCTACGAGCAGTACTTC. Amino acids: CASSFDLASYEQYF. The rearrangement links TRBV28 to TRBJ2-7; no clear D gene. Trimming removed 3 bases at V and 1 base at J, with 10 bases between. Germline values: CDR1 MDHEN, CDR2 SYDVKM. The CDR3 totals 14 residues.

This clone was counted between two and nine times. DNA of the CDR3: TGTGCCTGGGGTAGCGGGTCGAACTATGGCTACACCTTC. Translation gives CAWGSGSNYGYTF. The chain joins TRBV30 to TRBJ1-2; D is undetermined. CDR1 GTSNPN and CDR2 SVGIG come from the germline V gene (reference sequence). V lost 5 bases and J lost 2, with 12 bases in between. The CDR3 is made up of 13 amino acids.

This clone was observed once. CDR3 region: CASAGTPNQPQHF. CDR3 DNA: TGTGCCAGCGCCGGGACTCCCAATCAGCCCCAGCATTTT. V is TRBV3-1 (or the pseudogene TRBV3-2) and J is TRBJ1-5; TRBD1 might be the D (5 bases). Trimming took 8 bases from V and 3 from J, leaving 11 bases between them. This CDR3 has 13 residues. Germline values: CDR1 LGHDT, CDR2 YNNKEL (reference sequence).

The chain recombines TRBV19 with TRBJ1-5; TRBD1 agrees at 9 bases. The CDR3 loop spans 21 amino acids. In germline, CDR1 is LNHDA, CDR2 SQIVND (reference sequence). Trimming took 3 bases from V and 3 from J; bases not matched to a gene: 21. The CDR3 DNA follows: TGTGCCAGTAGTATGAAGGACAGGGGTCGGGTACTAACCCCATACAATCAGCCCCAGCATTTT. Translation gives CASSMKDRGRVLTPYNQPQHF. The variable domain in full, with the rest retrieved from reference TRBV19 and TRBJ1-5, is DGGITQSPKYLFRKEGQNVTLSCEQNLNHDAMYWYRQDPGQGLRLIYYSQIVNDFQKGDIAEGYSVSREKKESFPLTVTSAQKNPTAFYLCASSMKDRGRVLTPYNQPQHFGDGTRLSIL.

The J gene is TRBJ2-7, the V gene TRBV7-9; TRBD2 matches 13 bases. The germline CDR1 and CDR2 sequences are SEHNR and FQNEAQ (reference sequence). The CDR3 covers 13 residues. V lost 7 bases and J lost 5; bases outside the gene matches: 2. CDR3 loop: CASIGLAGDEQYF. The DNA of the CDR3 is TGTGCCAGCATAGGACTAGCGGGAGACGAGCAGTACTTC. The full variable domain, completed using reference TRBV7-9 and TRBJ2-7, is DTGVSQNPRHKITKRGQNVTFRCDPISEHNRLYWYRQTLGQGPEFLTYFQNEAQLEKSRLLSDRFSAERPKGSFSTLEIQRTEQGDSAMYLCASIGLAGDEQYFGPGTRLTVT.

V usage is TRBV4-1 and J usage is TRBJ1-2; possibly TRBD1 for D (6 bases). The CDR3 has 19 amino acids. Germline CDR1 is MGHRA and CDR2 is YSYEKL. V lost 0 bases and J lost 6, with 26 bases in between. The CDR3 DNA reads as TGCGCCAGCAGCCAAGATACAGGTGCCAGGGGAAGGGGTGCGCATGGCTACACCTTC. Its translation: CASSQDTGARGRGAHGYTF.

The gene calls are TRBV6-1 and TRBJ2-7; 7 bases are a match to TRBD2. V was pared by 0 bases and J by 2 bases, with 1 base of the junction left unmatched. CDR3 length equals 14 residues. Germline CDR1 and CDR2: MNHNS and SASEGT. In nucleotides, the CDR3 is TGTGCCAGCAGTGAAGCGCGGGGGACCTACGAGCAGTACTTC. This gives the protein CASSEARGTYEQYF.

The rearrangement uses TRBV13 and TRBJ1-1; D gene ambiguous. There are 16 residues in the CDR3. CDR1 and CDR2 (germline): PRHDT, FYEKMQ (reference sequence). Trimming removed 0 bases from V and 0 bases from J, with 11 bases in between. The CDR3 DNA is TGTGCCAGCAGCTTAGGGGCATCTCTCATGAACACTGAAGCTTTCTTT. It codes for CASSLGASLMNTEAFF.

The chain recombines TRBV11-3 with TRBJ1-1; D may be TRBD1 (5 bases). Germline V gene sequence: CDR1 SGHNT, CDR2 YENEEA. The CDR3 covers 15 residues. V shed 5 bases and J shed 5 bases, with 18 bases lying between them. In DNA form, the CDR3 reads TGTGCCAGCAGCGACGGGACTCTATGGAGAACTGAAGCTTTCTTT. This codes for CASSDGTLWRTEAFF.

V is TRBV12-3 or TRBV12-4 and J is TRBJ2-2; D gene uncertain. Trimming stripped 6 bases from V and 10 bases from J, with 12 bases between. The CDR3 spans 12 residues. The CDR3, as DNA: TGTGCCAGCAGCCCTTCAGTAAAGGAGCTGTTTTTT. Residues: CASSPSVKELFF.

This chain links TRBV5-8 with TRBJ1-5; perhaps TRBD1 as D (5 bases). The CDR3 is 16 amino acids. Germline assignment: CDR1 SGHTS and CDR2 YDEGEE. Deletions cut 4 bases from V and 1 base from J, with 15 bases between. The CDR3, as DNA: TGTGCCAGCAGCACAGGAATTACTAACAGCAATCAGCCCCAGCATTTT. Encoded protein: CASSTGITNSNQPQHF.

CDR3 sequence: CASSQGWSGGSIWTADTQYF. The CDR3 DNA follows: TGTGCCAGCAGCCAAGGGTGGAGCGGGGGGTCGATTTGGACGGCAGATACGCAGTATTTT. The chain couples TRBV14 to TRBJ2-3; TRBD2 aligns across 9 bases. The germline gives CDR1 SGHDN, CDR2 FVKESK. The CDR3 consists of 20 residues. V was clipped by 1 base and J by 4 bases; unmatched bases: 18.

The table lists this clone with a few counts. J is TRBJ1-3 and V is TRBV29-1; 9 positions agree with TRBD1. This CDR3 has 15 amino acids. The germline gives CDR1 SQVTM, CDR2 ANQGSEA. V was pared by 1 base and J by 3 bases, with 4 bases of the junction left unmatched. The CDR3 here is CSVEGTGANGNTIYF. For the CDR3, the DNA is TGCAGCGTTGAAGGGACAGGGGCTAATGGAAACACCATATATTTT. The variable domain in full, completed from reference TRBV29-1 and TRBJ1-3, reads SAVISQKPSRDICQRGTSLTIQCQVDSQVTMMFWYRQQPGQSLTLIATANQGSEATYESGFVIDKFPISRPNLTFSTLTVSNMSPEDSSIYLCSVEGTGANGNTIYFGEGSWLTVV.